A selection of T cell receptor beta chains follows, all from one sample in a study of shared clonotypes between healthy human individuals. Method: immunoSEQ multiplex PCR; TCRdb's copy keeps in-frame clones and lacks some. The table shows over 1.4 million clones, with roughly 95% occurring only once. The specimen sequenced was naive CD4+ T cells sorted from blood. The receptors come from a man aged 25 to 45 in good health. Both conserved end residues are part of each CDR3. D genes are given only for firm matches. Some rows mark clone size as missing; the rest say once, few, many or name a class of expanded clone.

>.|TRBV18|.|TRBJ1-1
CASSRGENTEAFF
TGTGCCAGCTCAAGGGGGGAGAACACTGAAGCTTTCTTT
>.|TRBV2|.|TRBJ2-1
CASSEARGGNEQFF
TGTGCCAGCAGTGAAGCTCGGGGAGGCAATGAGCAGTTCTTC
>TRBD2|TRBV29-1|.|TRBJ2-7
CSVVHPAGPYEQYF
TGCAGCGTTGTACACCCAGCGGGGCCCTACGAGCAGTACTTC
>.|TRBV4-3|once|TRBJ2-4
CASSQEPAGRTKNIQYF
TGCGCCAGCAGCCAAGAGCCGGCAGGGAGAACGAAAAACATTCAGTACTTC
>TRBD2|TRBV5-8|.|TRBJ2-1
CASSPRLAGGYNEQFF
TGTGCCAGCAGCCCGCGACTAGCGGGTGGCTACAATGAGCAGTTCTTC
>.|TRBV7-8|once|TRBJ2-7
CASSQAGYEQYF
TGTGCCAGCTCCCAGGCAGGTTACGAGCAGTACTTC
>TRBD2|TRBV19|.|TRBJ2-7
CASSPPLAGVTYEQYF
TGTGCCAGTAGTCCCCCCCTAGCGGGAGTGACCTACGAGCAGTACTTC
>.|TRBV7-3|.|TRBJ2-1
CASSWTQGYEQFF
TGTGCCAGCAGCTGGACGCAGGGATACGAGCAGTTCTTC
>.|TRBV7-2|.|TRBJ2-1
CASSLAKGHEFF
TGTGCCAGCAGCTTAGCGAAAGGGCACGAGTTCTTC
>.|TRBV5-1|.|TRBJ2-6
CASSETTGSGANVLTF
TGCGCCAGCAGCGAAACAACAGGGTCGGGGGCCAACGTCCTGACTTTC
>.|TRBV6-1|.|TRBJ2-2
CASSEWRAATGELFF
TGTGCCAGCAGTGAATGGAGGGCTGCCACCGGGGAGCTGTTTTTT
>.|TRBV18|.|TRBJ2-7
CASSPPLSTGAYEQYF
TGTGCCAGCTCACCTCCTCTTTCGACAGGAGCCTACGAGCAGTACTTC
>TRBD1|TRBV5-4|.|TRBJ1-2
CASRTGQGDPLDGYTF
TGTGCCAGCAGAACGGGACAGGGGGATCCCTTGGATGGCTACACCTTC
>TRBD2|TRBV11-2|.|TRBJ2-1
CASSDRGGREQFF
TGTGCCAGCAGCGACCGGGGAGGGCGCGAGCAGTTCTTC
>.|TRBV19|.|TRBJ1-5
CASSVQVSQPQHF
TGTGCCAGTAGTGTCCAAGTGAGTCAGCCCCAGCATTTT
>TRBD2|TRBV5-1|.|TRBJ2-7
CASSLWAGDLLRIYEQYF
TGCGCCAGCAGCTTGTGGGCGGGAGATCTTCTTAGAATCTACGAGCAGTACTTC
>.|TRBV11-3|many|TRBJ2-2
CASSYRDPGELFF
TGTGCCAGCAGCTACAGGGATCCCGGGGAGCTGTTTTTT
>TRBD1|TRBV18|once|TRBJ2-1
CASSPGQYNDGQFF
TGTGCCAGCTCACCGGGACAGTACAACGATGGGCAGTTCTTC